A selection of T cell receptor beta chains follows, all from one sample in a study of blood T cells in healthy people across ages. TCRdb re-called the 5' RACE reads through MiXCR, storing one row per CDR3 protein. This sample carries about 770,000 distinct CDR3 sequences, roughly 44% of them seen once, and the ten largest clones take approximately 20%. The sample comprised blood. The source of these receptors is a man aged 55 to 69 in good health. Both conserved end residues are part of each CDR3. A D gene is named only where the DNA matches it firmly. Some rows have no size entry. The others give once, few or many, or a class for an expanded clone.

j_call | clone_size | d_call | cdr3_length | v_call | cdr3_nt | cdr3_aa
TRBJ1-2 | . | . | 17 | TRBV5-5 | TGTGCCAGCAGCTTGGACAGCCTCCCCCCCGCTAACTATGGCTACACCTTC | CASSLDSLPPANYGYTF
TRBJ2-5 | few | TRBD2 | 15 | TRBV13 | TGTGCCAGCAGCTCAAAGCGGGGGGGGCAAGAGACCCAGTACTTC | CASSSKRGGQETQYF
TRBJ2-5 | . | . | 13 | TRBV20-1 | TGCAGTGCTAGAGCCGGGCGCGAGGAGACCCAGTACTTC | CSARAGREETQYF
TRBJ2-3 | . | . | 16 | TRBV6-5 | TGTGCCAGCAGCCCAAGGGGCAGGGTAAAAACAGATACGCAGTATTTT | CASSPRGRVKTDTQYF
TRBJ2-1 | few | TRBD2 | 15 | TRBV29-1 | TGCAGCGTTGAAGGCGGGGGGGCCCGGTACAATGAGCAGTTCTTC | CSVEGGGARYNEQFF
TRBJ2-1 | . | TRBD1 | 17 | TRBV7-2 | TGTGCCAGCAGCCCACGCCCCCCGGGACAGGGGATAAGTGAGCAGTTCTTC | CASSPRPPGQGISEQFF
TRBJ2-5 | . | . | 13 | TRBV7-9 | TGTGCCAGCAGGAGGGCCGCCGGGGAGACCCAGTACTTC | CASRRAAGETQYF
TRBJ1-1 | few | . | 14 | TRBV9 | TGTGCCAGCAGCGCAATCGGTAACCAGCCTGAAGCTTTCTTT | CASSAIGNQPEAFF
TRBJ1-4 | many | . | 11 | TRBV29-1 | TGCAGCGTCACCGCGGGGCTCGGCTTGTTTTTT | CSVTAGLGLFF
TRBJ2-5 | . | TRBD1 | 14 | TRBV6-5 | TGTGCCAGCAGCCTTAAGGACAGGGAAGAGACCCAGTACTTC | CASSLKDREETQYF
TRBJ2-3 | . | . | 13 | TRBV6-5 | TGTGCCAGCAGTTACGAGGCCACAGATACGCAGTATTTT | CASSYEATDTQYF
TRBJ2-7 | . | . | 12 | TRBV16 | TGTGCCAGCAGCCAATCAGGGGCCGAGCAGTACTTC | CASSQSGAEQYF
TRBJ2-7 | . | . | 12 | TRBV27 | TGTGCCAGCAGTGGTACCTACAATGAGCAGTACTTC | CASSGTYNEQYF
TRBJ2-3 | . | TRBD1 | 15 | TRBV5-6 | TGTGCCAGCAGCCCGGACAGGGGGCTAATAGATACGCAGTATTTT | CASSPDRGLIDTQYF
TRBJ2-7 | once | . | 15 | TRBV20-1 | TGCAGTGCTAAAGGAAGGGGGGGACCGTCCTACGAGCAGTACTTC | CSAKGRGGPSYEQYF
TRBJ2-3 | . | TRBD2 | 14 | TRBV7-2 | TGTGCCAGCAGCTTAGGAGGGGTAGCGGGATACGCGTATTTT | CASSLGGVAGYAYF
TRBJ2-1 | . | TRBD1 | 13 | TRBV6-2/TRBV6-3 | TGTGCCAGCAGCCAACAGGGGAACAATGAGCAGTTCTTC | CASSQQGNNEQFF
TRBJ2-3 | few | TRBD1 | 15 | TRBV18 | TGTGCCAGCTCACCACAGGGACAGTTGGAAGATACGCAGTATTTT | CASSPQGQLEDTQYF
TRBJ2-5 | few | TRBD1 | 15 | TRBV7-9 | TGTGCCAGCAGCTTAAAAGGGGGCGTAGGGGAGACCCAGTACTTC | CASSLKGGVGETQYF
TRBJ2-1 | . | . | 15 | TRBV21-1 | TGTGCCAGCAGACCGGGACTAGCGGGGGGGCATGAGCAGTTCTTC | CASRPGLAGGHEQFF
TRBJ1-2 | . | . | 14 | TRBV21-1 | TGTGCCAGCAGCGCTCGGACCGCCAACTATGGCTACACCTTC | CASSARTANYGYTF
TRBJ2-3 | . | TRBD2 | 15 | TRBV7-3 | TGTGCCAGCAGCGCAATAGCGGGGGGCACAGATACGCAGTATTTT | CASSAIAGGTDTQYF
TRBJ2-1 | . | . | 11 | TRBV20-1 | TGCAGTGCTAGAGAGTCTTATGAGCAGTTCTTC | CSARESYEQFF
TRBJ2-3 | . | . | 18 | TRBV14 | TGTGCCAGCAGCCAACGGAGTCTAAGGCGGGGTTCCACAGATACGCAGTATTTT | CASSQRSLRRGSTDTQYF
TRBJ2-3 | many | . | 15 | TRBV12-3/TRBV12-4 | TGTGCCAGCAGTTTACAAGGACTACGCACAGATACGCAGTATTTT | CASSLQGLRTDTQYF
TRBJ1-5 | . | . | 14 | TRBV14 | TGTGCCAGCAGCCGCACAGTGACTTATCAGCCCCAGCATTTT | CASSRTVTYQPQHF
TRBJ1-4 | . | . | 15 | TRBV5-1 | TGCGCCAGCAGCGCGAGGTCAGCAACTAATGAAAAACTGTTTTTT | CASSARSATNEKLFF
TRBJ2-1 | few | . | 17 | TRBV4-3 | TGCGCCAGCAGCCAAGCTACGGCCACAGGAACCTACAATGAGCAGTTCTTC | CASSQATATGTYNEQFF
TRBJ2-2 | . | TRBD1 | 15 | TRBV20-1 | TGCAGTGGTACCAGGGGGCCCTTGAACACCGGGGAGCTGTTTTTT | CSGTRGPLNTGELFF
TRBJ1-2 | few | TRBD1 | 12 | TRBV12-3/TRBV12-4 | TGTGCCAGCAGAGGGGGCAGCTATGGCTACACCTTC | CASRGGSYGYTF
TRBJ2-7 | . | . | 15 | TRBV20-1 | TGCAGTGCTAGAGATCGGCCAGGTCCAACCTACGAGCAGTACTTC | CSARDRPGPTYEQYF
TRBJ2-5 | . | . | 12 | TRBV2 | TGTGCCAGCAGGGGGGGTGCGGGGACCCAGTACTTC | CASRGGAGTQYF
TRBJ2-7 | . | . | 16 | TRBV21-1 | TGTGCCAGCAGCAAGATCGGCAGGGCAGTATCAAGTGAGCAGTACTTC | CASSKIGRAVSSEQYF
TRBJ2-6 | . | . | 15 | TRBV6-5 | TGTGCCAGCCGAAAACGGGGGTCTGGGGCCAACGTCCTGACTTTC | CASRKRGSGANVLTF
TRBJ1-6 | few | . | 15 | TRBV27 | TGTGCCAGCAGTTTATTAAGGCAGGCGGGTTCACCCCTCCACTTT | CASSLLRQAGSPLHF
TRBJ2-6 | . | TRBD1 | 20 | TRBV15 | TGTGCCACCAGCATCCACCGAGGGGGGACAGGGCTCTCTGGGGCCAACGTCCTGACTTTC | CATSIHRGGTGLSGANVLTF
TRBJ2-5 | few | . | 14 | TRBV2 | TGTGCCAGCAGGGAATCACCGACAGTTACCACCCAGTACTTC | CASRESPTVTTQYF
TRBJ2-2 | . | TRBD2 | 17 | TRBV11-1 | TGTGCCAGCAGACGCGCCGGGACTAGCTTTAACACCGGGGAGCTGTTTTTT | CASRRAGTSFNTGELFF
TRBJ2-3 | once | . | 17 | TRBV3-1 | TGTGCCAGCAGCCTCTATCGCGGGGTGGCCTTCACAGATACGCAGTATTTT | CASSLYRGVAFTDTQYF
TRBJ1-1 | few | . | 13 | TRBV28 | TGTGCCAGCAGTGAGCCCACAGGCACTGAAGCTTTCTTT | CASSEPTGTEAFF
TRBJ2-7 | . | . | 14 | TRBV9 | TGTGCCAGCAGTGAGGGGGGGAGAACCTACGAGCAGTACTTC | CASSEGGRTYEQYF
TRBJ1-6 | . | . | 14 | TRBV20-1 | TGCAGTGCTATAACGGACGGGGTAGGTTCACCCCTCCACTTT | CSAITDGVGSPLHF
TRBJ2-3 | . | . | 13 | TRBV30 | TGTGCCTGGAGCCCGGGGGTGGGTAATACGCAGTATTTT | CAWSPGVGNTQYF